This T cell receptor beta chain appears in the sequencing data of a study of blood T cells in healthy people across ages. Study outcomes and limitations: Estimates based on one million T cells were treated as lower bounds.

Comment on this clonotype: What it binds is not known.

The CDR3 runs to 12 residues. Germline V gives CDR1 MNHEY, CDR2 SVGEGT. Trimming removed 8 bases at V and 5 bases at J, with 10 bases between. Alongside a J-beta primer mix, a sample-barcoded 5' primer served in a second PCR lasting about 7 to 12 cycles. From the 5' RACE reads, TCRdb called clonotypes with MiXCR, one entry per CDR3 protein. The data hold approximately 1,000,000 distinct CDR3 sequences, with 35% to 55% observed a single time. This chain joins TRBV6-2 or TRBV6-3 and TRBJ2-1; D gene ambiguous. The sequenced material came from blood. The TCR originated in a woman aged 60-70 years in good health. In DNA, the CDR3 is TGTGCCAGCGGACGCGTGGACAATGAGCAGTTCTTC. Translation: CASGRVDNEQFF.